The T cell receptor beta chain described here comes from a study of Graves' ophthalmopathy and Graves' hyperthyroidism. Germline V lookup: CDR1 SGHVS, CDR2 FQNEAQ. The length of the CDR3 is 16 residues. With 3 bases clipped from V and 2 bases from J, the junction kept 5 bases outside the gene matches. RNA transcripts yielded amplified TCR beta CDR3 regions. HTBI primers were employed in first-round RT-PCR, then a second-round multiplex PCR followed. MiXCR was run by TCRdb on the multiplex PCR reads, yielding one entry per CDR3 protein. This repertoire shows 600,000 to 950,000 distinct CDR3 sequences, 40% found once; its top ten account for 35% to 55%.

V and J are TRBV7-8 and TRBJ2-5; 11 nucleotides line up with TRBD1. Sequencing used peripheral blood. This receptor was obtained from an adult man with Graves' ophthalmopathy. CDR3 loop: CASSFGQGALQETQYF. As DNA, the CDR3 is TGTGCCAGCAGCTTCGGACAGGGGGCTCTTCAAGAGACCCAGTACTTC.